This paragraph covers one T cell receptor beta chain sequence. The sample originates from a study of blood T cell repertoires in COVID-19. Across the study: Samples representing acute and convalescent COVID-19 were sourced from the United States, Italy and Spain. PBMCs, B-cell-depleted T cells, or T cells provided the cDNA or gDNA that made up the material.

There are 15 residues in the CDR3. CDR1 and CDR2 from the germline V gene are SGHTA and FQGNSA. Trimming at V came to 4 bases and at J to 11 bases, leaving 11 bases not matched to a gene. Original handling: Amplification of reference gene primers provided the estimated nucleated cell counts. The method was immunoSEQ multiplex PCR; TCRdb's version includes in-frame clones alone and lacks a portion of them. That table supplies the V and J calls and clone size; D and trimming were determined from the DNA. There are 65,000 to 90,000 clones in the sample; about 87% occur only once, and approximately 6.7% lies in the top ten.

Source material: peripheral blood. This receptor was obtained from an elderly woman with acute or convalescent COVID-19. V usage is TRBV7-2 and J usage is TRBJ1-6; 7 nucleotides line up with TRBD1. The DNA for the CDR3 is TGTGCCAGCAGCTCATATGACAGGGCTCCGGCACCCCTCCACTTT. This translates into CASSSYDRAPAPLHF.